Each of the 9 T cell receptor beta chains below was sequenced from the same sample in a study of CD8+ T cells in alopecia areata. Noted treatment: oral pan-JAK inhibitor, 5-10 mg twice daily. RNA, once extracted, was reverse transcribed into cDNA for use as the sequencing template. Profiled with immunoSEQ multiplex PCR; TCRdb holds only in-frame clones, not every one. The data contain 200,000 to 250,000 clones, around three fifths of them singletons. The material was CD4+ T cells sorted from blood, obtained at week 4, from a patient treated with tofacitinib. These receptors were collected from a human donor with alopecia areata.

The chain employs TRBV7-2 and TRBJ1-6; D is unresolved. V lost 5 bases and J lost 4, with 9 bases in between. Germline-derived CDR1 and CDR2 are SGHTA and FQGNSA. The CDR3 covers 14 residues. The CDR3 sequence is CASSDRGYNSPLHF. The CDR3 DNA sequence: TGTGCCAGCAGCGACCGGGGTTATAATTCACCCCTCCACTTT.

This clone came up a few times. The DNA of the CDR3 is TGCGCCAGCAGCTTGTCCCTTGGAGGGGGGGCGACGGATACGCAGTATTTT. Translation: CASSLSLGGGATDTQYF. The rearrangement joins TRBV5-1 to TRBJ2-3; TRBD2 might be the D (7 bases). V shed 1 base and J shed 6 bases, with 21 bases lying between them. This CDR3 contains 17 residues. CDR1 is SGHRS, CDR2 YFSETQ, per germline.

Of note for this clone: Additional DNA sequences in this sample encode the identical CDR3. The CDR3 reads CASSQGREKLFF. CDR3 DNA: TGTGCCAGCAGCCAGGGACGTGAAAAACTGTTTTTT. V gene TRBV14 combines with J gene TRBJ1-4; TRBD1 might be the D (5 bases). Trimming took 3 bases from V and 7 from J, leaving 6 bases between them. The germline gives CDR1 SGHDN, CDR2 FVKESK. The CDR3 extends over 12 amino acids.

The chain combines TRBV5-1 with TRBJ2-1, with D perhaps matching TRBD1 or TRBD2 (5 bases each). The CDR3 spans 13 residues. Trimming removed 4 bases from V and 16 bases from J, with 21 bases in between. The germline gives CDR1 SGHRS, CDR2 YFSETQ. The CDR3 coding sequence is TGCGCCAGCAGCGGGTCGGGGCAGTCGGGTTTCTTCTTC. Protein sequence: CASSGSGQSGFFF.

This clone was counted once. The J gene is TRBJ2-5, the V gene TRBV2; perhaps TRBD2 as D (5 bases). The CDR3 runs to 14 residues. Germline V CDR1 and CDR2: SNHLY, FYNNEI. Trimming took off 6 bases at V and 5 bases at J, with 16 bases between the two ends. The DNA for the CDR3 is TGTGCCAGCAGGGCTTCCGGGATTTCGGAGACCCAGTACTTC. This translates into CASRASGISETQYF.

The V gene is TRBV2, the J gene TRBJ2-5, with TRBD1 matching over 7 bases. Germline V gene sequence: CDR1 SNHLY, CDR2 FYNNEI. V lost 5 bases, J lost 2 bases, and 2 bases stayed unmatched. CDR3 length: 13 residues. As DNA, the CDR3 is TGTGCCAGCAGTCAGACAGGGCAAGAGACCCAGTACTTC. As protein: CASSQTGQETQYF.

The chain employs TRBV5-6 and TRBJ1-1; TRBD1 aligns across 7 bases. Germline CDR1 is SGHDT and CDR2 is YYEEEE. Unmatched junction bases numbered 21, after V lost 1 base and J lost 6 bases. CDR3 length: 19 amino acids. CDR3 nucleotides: TGTGCCAGCAGCTTGACAGTGGGGCGATGGGACAGAGCAGTCGCTGAAGCTTTCTTT. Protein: CASSLTVGRWDRAVAEAFF.

This CDR3 reads CASSTGGNMNTEAFF. CDR3 sequence (DNA): TGTGCCAGCAGTACAGGGGGGAATATGAACACTGAAGCTTTCTTT. The V call is TRBV6-6, the J call TRBJ1-1; the match to TRBD1 covers 8 bases. Germline loops: CDR1 MNHNY, CDR2 SVGAGI (reference sequence). V lost 5 bases to trimming and J lost 0 bases; unmatched junction nucleotides: 5. The CDR3 is made up of 15 amino acids.

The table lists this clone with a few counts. CDR3 bases: TGTGCCAGCAGTTTAGATGTCTTTAATTCACCCCTCCACTTT. Protein product: CASSLDVFNSPLHF. The genes are TRBV27 and TRBJ1-6; D call uncertain. Per the germline V gene, CDR1 is MNHEY and CDR2 is SMNVEV (reference sequence). V lost 2 bases to trimming and J lost 6 bases, with 8 bases between them. The CDR3 runs 14 residues.